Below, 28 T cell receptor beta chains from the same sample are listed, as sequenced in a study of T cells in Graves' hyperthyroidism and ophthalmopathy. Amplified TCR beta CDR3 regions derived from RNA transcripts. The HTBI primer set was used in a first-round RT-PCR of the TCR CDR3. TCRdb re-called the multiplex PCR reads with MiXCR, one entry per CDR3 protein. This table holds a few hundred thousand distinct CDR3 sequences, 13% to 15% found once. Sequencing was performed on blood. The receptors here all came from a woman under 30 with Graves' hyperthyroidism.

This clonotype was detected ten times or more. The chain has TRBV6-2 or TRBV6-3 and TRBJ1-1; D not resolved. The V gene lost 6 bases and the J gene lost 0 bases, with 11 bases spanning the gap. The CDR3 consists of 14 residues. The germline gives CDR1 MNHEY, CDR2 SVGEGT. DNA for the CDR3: TGTGCCAGCAGAAATGGAGGGTTGAACACTGAAGCTTTCTTT. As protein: CASRNGGLNTEAFF.

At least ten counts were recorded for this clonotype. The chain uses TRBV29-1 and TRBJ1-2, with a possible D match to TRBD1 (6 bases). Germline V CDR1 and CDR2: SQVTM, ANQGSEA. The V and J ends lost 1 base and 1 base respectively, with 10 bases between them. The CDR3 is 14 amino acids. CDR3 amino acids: CSVEGQGFNYGYTF. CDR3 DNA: TGCAGCGTTGAAGGCCAGGGGTTTAACTATGGCTACACCTTC.

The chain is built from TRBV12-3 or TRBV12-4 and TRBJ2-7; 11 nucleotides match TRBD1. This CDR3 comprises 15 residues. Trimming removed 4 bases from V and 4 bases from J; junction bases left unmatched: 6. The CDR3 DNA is TGTGCCAGCAGTTCCCGGACAGGGGGCATGTACGAGCAGTACTTC. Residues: CASSSRTGGMYEQYF.

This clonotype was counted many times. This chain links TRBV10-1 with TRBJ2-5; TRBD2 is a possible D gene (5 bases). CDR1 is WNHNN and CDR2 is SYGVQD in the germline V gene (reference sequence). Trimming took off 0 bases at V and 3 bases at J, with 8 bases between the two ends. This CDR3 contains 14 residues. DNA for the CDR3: TGCGCCAGCAGTGAGTCTCCGCGGGAAGAGACCCAGTACTTC. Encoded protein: CASSESPREETQYF.

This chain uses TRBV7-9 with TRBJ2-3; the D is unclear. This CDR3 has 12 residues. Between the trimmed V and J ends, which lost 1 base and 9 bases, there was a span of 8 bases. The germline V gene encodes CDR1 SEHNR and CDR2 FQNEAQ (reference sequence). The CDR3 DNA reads TGTGCCAGCAGCTTAGTGGGGAAGACGCAGTATTTT. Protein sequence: CASSLVGKTQYF. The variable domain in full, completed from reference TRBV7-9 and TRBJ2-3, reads DTGVSQNPRHKITKRGQNVTFRCDPISEHNRLYWYRQTLGQGPEFLTYFQNEAQLEKSRLLSDRFSAERPKGSFSTLEIQRTEQGDSAMYLCASSLVGKTQYFGPGTRLTVL.

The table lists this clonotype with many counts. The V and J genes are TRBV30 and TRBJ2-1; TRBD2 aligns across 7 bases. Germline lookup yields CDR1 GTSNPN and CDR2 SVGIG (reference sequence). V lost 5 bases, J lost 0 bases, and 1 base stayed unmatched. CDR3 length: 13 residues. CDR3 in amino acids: CAWGRGSYNEQFF. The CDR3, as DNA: TGTGCCTGGGGGAGGGGCTCCTACAATGAGCAGTTCTTC.

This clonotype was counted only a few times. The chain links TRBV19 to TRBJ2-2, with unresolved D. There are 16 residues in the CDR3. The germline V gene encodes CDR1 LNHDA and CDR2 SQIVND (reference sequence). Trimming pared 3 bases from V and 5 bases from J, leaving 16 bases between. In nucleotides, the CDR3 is TGTGCCAGTAGTATTTGGCACCCCGCAGGAACCGGGGAGCTGTTTTTT. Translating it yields CASSIWHPAGTGELFF. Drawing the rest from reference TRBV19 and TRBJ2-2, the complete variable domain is DGGITQSPKYLFRKEGQNVTLSCEQNLNHDAMYWYRQDPGQGLRLIYYSQIVNDFQKGDIAEGYSVSREKKESFPLTVTSAQKNPTAFYLCASSIWHPAGTGELFFGEGSRLTVL.

The CDR3, as DNA: TGTGCCAGTAGTATAGATCATTCTAAGGGTTCTAACTATGGCTACACCTTC. It encodes CASSIDHSKGSNYGYTF. The V and J genes are TRBV19 and TRBJ1-2; no firm D call. CDR3 length: 17 amino acids. The germline V and J ends were trimmed by 0 bases and 0 bases, with 14 bases remaining between them. Germline assignment: CDR1 LNHDA and CDR2 SQIVND (reference sequence).

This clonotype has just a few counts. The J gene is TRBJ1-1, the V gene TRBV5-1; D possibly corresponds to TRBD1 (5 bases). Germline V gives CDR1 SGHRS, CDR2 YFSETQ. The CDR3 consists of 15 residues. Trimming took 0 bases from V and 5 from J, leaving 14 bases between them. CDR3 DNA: TGCGCCAGCAGCTTGGAGCGGCGTCCAGGGACTGAAGCTTTCTTT. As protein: CASSLERRPGTEAFF.

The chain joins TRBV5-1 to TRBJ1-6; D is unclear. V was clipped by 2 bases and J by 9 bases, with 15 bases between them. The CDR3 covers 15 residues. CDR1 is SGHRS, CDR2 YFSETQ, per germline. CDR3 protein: CASSLGWQARSPLHF. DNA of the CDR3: TGCGCCAGCAGCTTAGGTTGGCAGGCGCGTTCACCCCTCCACTTT.

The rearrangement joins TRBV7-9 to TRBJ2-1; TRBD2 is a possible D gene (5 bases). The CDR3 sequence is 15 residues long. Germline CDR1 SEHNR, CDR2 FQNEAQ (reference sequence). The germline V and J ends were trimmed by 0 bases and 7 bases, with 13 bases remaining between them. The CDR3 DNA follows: TGTGCCAGCAGCTTAGCGCCGGGATCTGTAAATGAGCAGTTCTTC. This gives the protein CASSLAPGSVNEQFF. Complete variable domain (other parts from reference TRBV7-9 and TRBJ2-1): DTGVSQNPRHKITKRGQNVTFRCDPISEHNRLYWYRQTLGQGPEFLTYFQNEAQLEKSRLLSDRFSAERPKGSFSTLEIQRTEQGDSAMYLCASSLAPGSVNEQFFGPGTRLTVL.

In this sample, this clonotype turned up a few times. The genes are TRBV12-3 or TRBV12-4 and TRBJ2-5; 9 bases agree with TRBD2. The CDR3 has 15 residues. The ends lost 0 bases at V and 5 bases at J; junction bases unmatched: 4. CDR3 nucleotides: TGTGCCAGCAGTTTAGCTAGCGGGAGTACGGAGACCCAGTACTTC. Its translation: CASSLASGSTETQYF.

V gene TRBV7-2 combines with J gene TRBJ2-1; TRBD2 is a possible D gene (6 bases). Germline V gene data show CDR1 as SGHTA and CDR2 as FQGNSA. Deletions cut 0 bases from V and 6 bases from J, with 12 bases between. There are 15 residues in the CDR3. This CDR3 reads CASSLAGTASNEQFF. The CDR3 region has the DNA TGTGCCAGCAGCTTAGCGGGGACTGCGAGCAATGAGCAGTTCTTC.

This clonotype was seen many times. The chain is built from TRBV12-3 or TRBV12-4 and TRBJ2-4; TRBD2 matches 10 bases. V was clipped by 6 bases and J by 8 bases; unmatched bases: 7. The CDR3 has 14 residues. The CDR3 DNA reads TGTGCCAGCAGGCCTAGCGGGAGTTCTGACATTCAGTACTTC. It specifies CASRPSGSSDIQYF.

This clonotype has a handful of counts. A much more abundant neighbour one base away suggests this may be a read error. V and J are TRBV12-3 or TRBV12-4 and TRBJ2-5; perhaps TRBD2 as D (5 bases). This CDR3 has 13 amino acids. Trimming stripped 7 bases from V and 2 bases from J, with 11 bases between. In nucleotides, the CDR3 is TGTGCCAGCAACCCGGACTGGCAAGAGACCCAGTACTTC. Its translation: CASNPDWQETQYF.

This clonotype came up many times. The CDR3 DNA reads TGCAGCGTCGACAGGGGAGCTGAAGCTTTCTTT. This sequence encodes CSVDRGAEAFF. The rearrangement links TRBV29-1 to TRBJ1-1; 8 positions agree with TRBD1. The CDR3 sequence is 11 residues long. Trimming cost V 6 bases and J 6 bases; bases outside gene matches: 3. Germline V gene sequence: CDR1 SQVTM, CDR2 ANQGSEA.

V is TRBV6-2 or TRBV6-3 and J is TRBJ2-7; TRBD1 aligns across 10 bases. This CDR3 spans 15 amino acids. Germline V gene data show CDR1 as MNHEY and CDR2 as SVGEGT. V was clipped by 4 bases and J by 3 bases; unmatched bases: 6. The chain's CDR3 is CASSFLRDRGYEQYF. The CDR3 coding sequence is TGTGCCAGCAGTTTCCTCCGGGACAGGGGCTACGAGCAGTACTTC.

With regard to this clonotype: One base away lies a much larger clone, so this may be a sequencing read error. The CDR3 loop is CASTRPRTGGTDTQYF. CDR3 DNA sequence: TGTGCCAGCACCCGCCCCAGGACAGGGGGCACAGATACGCAGTATTTT. The rearrangement links TRBV27 to TRBJ2-3; TRBD1 agrees at 9 bases. This CDR3 has 16 amino acids. CDR1 is MNHEY and CDR2 is SMNVEV in the germline V gene (reference sequence). V shed 7 bases, J shed 1 base, and the junction held 9 bases outside the gene matches.

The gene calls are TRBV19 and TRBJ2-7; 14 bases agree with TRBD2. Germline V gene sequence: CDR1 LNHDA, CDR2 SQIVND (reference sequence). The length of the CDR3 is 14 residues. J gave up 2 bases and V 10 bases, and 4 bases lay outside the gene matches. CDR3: CATGLAGGPYEQYF. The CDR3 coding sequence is TGTGCCACCGGACTAGCGGGAGGACCCTACGAGCAGTACTTC.

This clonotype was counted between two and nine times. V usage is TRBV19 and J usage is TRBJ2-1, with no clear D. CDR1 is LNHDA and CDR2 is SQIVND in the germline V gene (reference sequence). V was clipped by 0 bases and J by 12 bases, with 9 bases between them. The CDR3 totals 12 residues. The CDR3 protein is CASSIDVRRQFF. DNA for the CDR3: TGTGCCAGTAGTATAGATGTAAGGAGGCAGTTCTTC.

The chain's CDR3 is CSAISWEASYNEQFF. The DNA of the CDR3 is TGCAGTGCTATTTCCTGGGAGGCCTCCTACAATGAGCAGTTCTTC. The chain recombines TRBV20-1 with TRBJ2-1, with a possible D match to TRBD2 (6 bases). The germline gives CDR1 DFQATT, CDR2 SNEGSKA (reference sequence). V lost 4 bases, J lost 0 bases, and 13 bases lay in between. There are 15 residues in the CDR3.

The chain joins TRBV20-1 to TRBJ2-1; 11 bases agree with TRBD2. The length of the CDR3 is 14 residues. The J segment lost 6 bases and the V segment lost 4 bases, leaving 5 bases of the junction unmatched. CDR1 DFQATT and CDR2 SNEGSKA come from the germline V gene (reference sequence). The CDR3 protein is CSATTSGDRNEQFF. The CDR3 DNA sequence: TGCAGTGCTACGACTAGCGGGGACCGCAATGAGCAGTTCTTC.

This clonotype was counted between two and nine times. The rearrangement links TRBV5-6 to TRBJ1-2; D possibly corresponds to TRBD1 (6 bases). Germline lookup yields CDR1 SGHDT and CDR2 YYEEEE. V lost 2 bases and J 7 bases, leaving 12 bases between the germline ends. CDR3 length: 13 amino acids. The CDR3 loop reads CASSLWTVAGYTF. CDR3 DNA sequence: TGTGCCAGCAGCTTATGGACAGTCGCTGGCTACACCTTC. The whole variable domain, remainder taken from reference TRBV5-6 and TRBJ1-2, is DAGVTQSPTHLIKTRGQQVTLRCSPKSGHDTVSWYQQALGQGPQFIFQYYEEEERQRGNFPDRFSGHQFPNYSSELNVNALLLGDSALYLCASSLWTVAGYTFGSGTRLTVV.

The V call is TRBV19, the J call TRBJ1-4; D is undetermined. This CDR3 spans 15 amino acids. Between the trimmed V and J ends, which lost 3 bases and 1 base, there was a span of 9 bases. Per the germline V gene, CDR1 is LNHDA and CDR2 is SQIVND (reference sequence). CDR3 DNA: TGTGCCAGTAGTATGGCCGGCCAAACTAATGAAAAACTGTTTTTT. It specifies CASSMAGQTNEKLFF.

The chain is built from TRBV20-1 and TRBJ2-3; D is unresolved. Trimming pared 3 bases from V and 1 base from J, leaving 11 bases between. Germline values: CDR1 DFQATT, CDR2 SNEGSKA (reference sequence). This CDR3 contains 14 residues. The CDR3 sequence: CSARSLRGTDTQYF. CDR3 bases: TGCAGTGCTAGGAGCCTTAGGGGCACAGATACGCAGTATTTT.

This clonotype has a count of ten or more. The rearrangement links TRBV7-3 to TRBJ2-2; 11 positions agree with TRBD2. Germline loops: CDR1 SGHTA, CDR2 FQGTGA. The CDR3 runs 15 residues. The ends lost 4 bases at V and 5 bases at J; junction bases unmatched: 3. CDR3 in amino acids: CASSSRTSGTGELFF. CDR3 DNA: TGTGCCAGCAGCTCCCGGACTAGCGGGACCGGGGAGCTGTTTTTT.

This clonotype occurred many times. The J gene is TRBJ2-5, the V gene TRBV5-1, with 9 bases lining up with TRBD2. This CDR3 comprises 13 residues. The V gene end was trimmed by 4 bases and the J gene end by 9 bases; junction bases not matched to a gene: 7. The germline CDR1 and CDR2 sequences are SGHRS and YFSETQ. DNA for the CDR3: TGCGCCAGCAGCCTGATGCGGGAGGGGCCCCAGTACTTC. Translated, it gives CASSLMREGPQYF. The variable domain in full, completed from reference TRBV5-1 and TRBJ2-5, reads KAGVTQTPRYLIKTRGQQVTLSCSPISGHRSVSWYQQTPGQGLQFLFEYFSETQRNKGNFPGRFSGRQFSNSRSEMNVSTLELGDSALYLCASSLMREGPQYFGPGTRLLVL.

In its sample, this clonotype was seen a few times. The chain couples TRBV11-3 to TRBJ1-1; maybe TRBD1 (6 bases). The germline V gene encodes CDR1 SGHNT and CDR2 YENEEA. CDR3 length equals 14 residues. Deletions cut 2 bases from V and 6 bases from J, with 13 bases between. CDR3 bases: TGTGCCAGCAGCTTAATAGTGGAGGGGGCTGAAGCTTTCTTT. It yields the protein CASSLIVEGAEAFF.